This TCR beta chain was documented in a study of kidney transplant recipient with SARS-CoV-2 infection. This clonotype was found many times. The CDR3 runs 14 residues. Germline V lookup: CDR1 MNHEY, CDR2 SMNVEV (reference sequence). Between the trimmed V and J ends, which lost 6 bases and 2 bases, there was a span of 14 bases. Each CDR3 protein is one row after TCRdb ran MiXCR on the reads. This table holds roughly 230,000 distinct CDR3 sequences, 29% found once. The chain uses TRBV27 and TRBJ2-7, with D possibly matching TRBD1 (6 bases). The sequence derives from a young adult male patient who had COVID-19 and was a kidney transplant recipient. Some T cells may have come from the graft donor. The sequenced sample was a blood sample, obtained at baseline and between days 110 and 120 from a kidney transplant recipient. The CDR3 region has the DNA TGTGCCAGCAGCCTAATGGACAGAGCCTACGAGCAGTACTTC. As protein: CASSLMDRAYEQYF.